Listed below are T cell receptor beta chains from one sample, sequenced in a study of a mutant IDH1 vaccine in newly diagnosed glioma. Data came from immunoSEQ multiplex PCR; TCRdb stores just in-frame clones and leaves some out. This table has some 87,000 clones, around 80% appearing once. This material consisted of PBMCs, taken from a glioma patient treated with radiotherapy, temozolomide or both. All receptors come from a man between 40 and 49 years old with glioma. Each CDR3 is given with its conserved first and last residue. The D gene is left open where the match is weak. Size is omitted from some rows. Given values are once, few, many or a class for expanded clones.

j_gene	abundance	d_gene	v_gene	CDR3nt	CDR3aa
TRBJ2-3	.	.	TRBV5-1	TGCGCCAGCAGCCGGAGCACAGATACGCAGTATTTT	CASSRSTDTQYF
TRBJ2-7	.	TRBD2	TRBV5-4	TGTGCCAGCAGCCCGGGACTAGCGGGGGGGCTCTTATCCTACGAGCAGTACTTC	CASSPGLAGGLLSYEQYF
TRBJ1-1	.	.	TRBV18	TGTGCCAGCTCATCACGGACTGAAGCTTTCTTT	CASSSRTEAFF
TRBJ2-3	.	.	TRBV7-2	TGTGCCAGCAGCTTATATGTTGGGGGGGCCGGCACAGATACGCAGTATTTT	CASSLYVGGAGTDTQYF
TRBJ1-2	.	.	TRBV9	TGTGCCAGCAGCCCCGGCGTGCGGACCCATGGCTACACCTTC	CASSPGVRTHGYTF
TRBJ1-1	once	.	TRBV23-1	TGCGCCAGCAGTCAAGCCACCATCGAAACAGGGAACACTGAAGCTTTCTTT	CASSQATIETGNTEAFF
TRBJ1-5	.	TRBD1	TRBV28	TGTGCCAGCAGTCGCACGGACAGGGCTAGCAATCAGCCCCAGCATTTT	CASSRTDRASNQPQHF
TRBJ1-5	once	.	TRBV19	TGTGCCAGTAGTATACCTACAGGGCGGACTCAGCCCCAGCATTTT	CASSIPTGRTQPQHF
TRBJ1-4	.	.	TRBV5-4	TGTGCCAGCAGCTTGGGGGGCCGTTTAGAAAAACTGTTTTTT	CASSLGGRLEKLFF
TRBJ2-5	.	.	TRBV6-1	TGTGCCAGCAGTGAAGGGCCAGGGGAACAAGAGACCCAGTACTTC	CASSEGPGEQETQYF
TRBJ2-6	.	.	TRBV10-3	TGTGCCATCAGTGTTGGGCCACGGGCTGGGGCCAACGTCCTGACTTTC	CAISVGPRAGANVLTF
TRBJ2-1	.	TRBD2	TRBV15	TGTGCCACCAGCAGAACGGGTTCCCCGGGACTAGATAAAAACAATGAGCAGTTCTTC	CATSRTGSPGLDKNNEQFF